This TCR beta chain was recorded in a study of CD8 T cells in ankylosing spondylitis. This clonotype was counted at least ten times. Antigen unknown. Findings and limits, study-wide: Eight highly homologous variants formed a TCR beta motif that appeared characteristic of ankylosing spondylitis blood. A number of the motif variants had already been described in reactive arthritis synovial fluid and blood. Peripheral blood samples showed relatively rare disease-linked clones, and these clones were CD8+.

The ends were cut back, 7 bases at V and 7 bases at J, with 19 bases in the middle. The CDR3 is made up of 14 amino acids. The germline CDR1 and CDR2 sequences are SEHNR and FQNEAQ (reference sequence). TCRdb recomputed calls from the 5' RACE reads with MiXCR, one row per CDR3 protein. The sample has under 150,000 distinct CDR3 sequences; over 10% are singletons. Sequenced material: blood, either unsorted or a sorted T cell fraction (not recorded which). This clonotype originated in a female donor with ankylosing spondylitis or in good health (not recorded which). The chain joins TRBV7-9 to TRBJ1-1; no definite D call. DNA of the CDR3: TGTGCCAGCAACCTATCCACCGAGGGAGATGAAGCTTTCTTT. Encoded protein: CASNLSTEGDEAFF.